This T cell receptor beta chain was retrieved from a study of long-term antiretroviral therapy in people with HIV. Overall study results and limits: Among HIV repertoires, CDR3 length ranges were narrower than those of controls. After ART, diversity increased yet remained lower than transplant donor controls.

Comments on this clone: Its antigen is not known.

In the United States, treatment was given to all participants with HIV. Until DNA extraction, the samples held between roughly 1-10 million cryopreserved PBMC. This CDR3 spans 17 amino acids. CDR1 is LNHDA and CDR2 is SQIVND in the germline V gene (reference sequence). Trimming at V came to 5 bases and at J to 0 bases, leaving 10 bases not matched to a gene. Researchers ran immunoSEQ v3.0 at survey level. Produced via immunoSEQ multiplex PCR; TCRdb's table is partial and in-frame only. The data contain tens of thousands of clones, more than 70% of them singletons. The gene calls are TRBV19 and TRBJ1-1, with 9 bases fitting TRBD1. The TCR sequence derives from a man aged 45-65 years with HIV. Sequences were derived from unsorted PBMCs, sampled at the start of antiretroviral therapy. CDR3 sequence: CASSLRDRESLNTEAFF. The CDR3 DNA sequence: TGTGCCAGTAGTCTCCGGGACAGGGAGTCCTTGAACACTGAAGCTTTCTTT.